The rows below give T cell receptor beta chains drawn from one sample of a study of vaccination and CD4 T cells after COVID-19. Each CDR3 protein is one row after TCRdb ran MiXCR on the PCR reads. The data hold about 19,000 distinct CDR3 sequences, with about three quarters observed a single time. Antigens for these TCRs are unknown. The sequences come from CD4+ T cells from blood, cultured in vitro, collected after SARS-CoV-2 vaccination. Receptors originate from a human donor who received a COVID-19 vaccine. CDR3s include the opening cysteine and the closing phenylalanine or tryptophan. The D gene is left open where the match is weak. Rows may omit the clone size; those that give it use once, few, many or a size class.

once	TRBV11-3	NA	TRBJ1-6	CASSLGGGLNSPLHF	TGTGCCAGCAGCTTAGGTGGGGGGCTTAATTCACCCCTCCACTTT
NA	TRBV27	NA	TRBJ2-5	CASRHLQETQYF	TGTGCCAGCAGACACCTACAAGAGACCCAGTACTTC
NA	TRBV20-1	TRBD2	TRBJ2-3	CSAHGGLAGETDTQYF	TGCAGTGCTCACGGTGGACTAGCGGGGGAGACAGATACGCAGTATTTT
NA	TRBV21-1	NA	TRBJ1-5	CASSKRGRVNQPQHF	TGTGCCAGCAGCAAACGGGGCAGAGTCAATCAGCCCCAGCATTTT
NA	TRBV25-1	TRBD1	TRBJ1-2	CASSRQGAGGYTF	TGTGCCAGCAGTCGACAGGGGGCGGGGGGCTACACCTTC
NA	TRBV19	TRBD1	TRBJ1-5	CASGPQGAGNQPQHF	TGTGCCAGTGGACCCCAGGGGGCTGGCAATCAGCCCCAGCATTTT
NA	TRBV20-1	NA	TRBJ2-1	CSAPNTRMPHSMEQFF	TGCAGTGCTCCGAACACTAGAATGCCCCACTCGATGGAGCAGTTCTTC
NA	TRBV20-1	TRBD1	TRBJ2-3	CSGMDRGTDTQYF	TGCAGTGGCATGGACAGGGGCACAGATACGCAGTATTTT
NA	TRBV7-9	NA	TRBJ1-2	CASSFSTLRGGYTF	TGTGCCAGCAGCTTCTCTACGCTTCGGGGTGGCTACACCTTC
once	TRBV6-5	NA	TRBJ2-5	CASSYTIETQYF	TGTGCCAGCAGTTACACGATAGAGACCCAGTACTTC
NA	TRBV6-1	NA	TRBJ1-5	CASSEFTRGGHYSNQPQHF	TGTGCCAGCAGTGAATTCACTCGGGGAGGGCATTATAGCAATCAGCCCCAGCATTTT
NA	TRBV6-1	NA	TRBJ1-2	CASSGMDSSNYGYTF	TGTGCCAGCAGTGGGATGGACTCTTCAAACTATGGCTACACCTTC
NA	TRBV20-1	TRBD2	TRBJ2-3	CSAPNPKSGSGTDTQYF	TGCAGTGCCCCGAACCCAAAGAGCGGGAGCGGCACAGATACGCAGTATTTT
NA	TRBV19	TRBD1	TRBJ2-3	CASSLGQGRRTDTQYF	TGTGCCAGTAGTTTGGGACAGGGGCGACGCACAGATACGCAGTATTTT
NA	TRBV25-1	TRBD1	TRBJ2-5	CASSAPQGAGETQYF	TGTGCCAGCAGTGCTCCCCAGGGGGCTGGGGAGACCCAGTACTTC
NA	TRBV7-8	TRBD1	TRBJ1-4	CASSLRDRAEKLFF	TGTGCCAGCAGCCTCCGGGACAGGGCTGAAAAACTGTTTTTT
few	TRBV20-1	TRBD2	TRBJ2-5	CSAHQRGGLKTQYF	TGCAGTGCTCACCAGCGGGGGGGTTTGAAGACCCAGTACTTC
NA	TRBV11-3	NA	TRBJ1-1	CASSLVTEAFF	TGTGCCAGCAGCTTAGTCACTGAAGCTTTCTTT
NA	TRBV19	NA	TRBJ2-7	CASSNYYEQYF	TGTGCCAGTAGTAATTACTACGAGCAGTACTTC
NA	TRBV24-1	NA	TRBJ2-6	CATSDPQSTGANVLTF	TGTGCCACCAGTGATCCACAGTCTACTGGGGCCAACGTCCTGACTTTC
NA	TRBV12-3/TRBV12-4	NA	TRBJ2-1	CASTRLHTALNEQFF	TGTGCCAGCACCCGCCTACACACAGCCCTAAATGAGCAGTTCTTC
NA	TRBV2	NA	TRBJ1-1	CASSEARTKNTEAFF	TGTGCCAGCAGTGAAGCAAGGACAAAGAACACTGAAGCTTTCTTT
NA	TRBV12-3/TRBV12-4	NA	TRBJ1-2	CASSLARSDGYTF	TGTGCCAGCAGTTTAGCGAGGAGTGATGGCTACACCTTC
NA	TRBV7-8	TRBD1	TRBJ2-5	CASSIRTGIQETQYF	TGTGCCAGCAGCATACGGACAGGGATCCAAGAGACCCAGTACTTC
NA	TRBV12-3/TRBV12-4	TRBD2	TRBJ2-5	CASSSGTSGGRETQYF	TGTGCCAGCAGTTCGGGAACTAGCGGGGGGAGAGAGACCCAGTACTTC
NA	TRBV20-1	NA	TRBJ2-3	CSARDGIGTDTQYF	TGCAGTGCTAGGGACGGTATTGGGACAGATACGCAGTATTTT
once	TRBV11-3	TRBD2	TRBJ2-7	CASSLPSGGYSQDPYEQYF	TGTGCCAGCAGCTTACCTAGCGGGGGGTACAGCCAGGACCCCTACGAGCAGTACTTC
large	TRBV28	TRBD1	TRBJ1-1	CASVGQGSEAFF	TGTGCCAGCGTGGGACAGGGAAGTGAAGCTTTCTTT
NA	TRBV25-1	NA	TRBJ1-2	CASTPNGGVGYTF	TGTGCCAGCACCCCGAATGGGGGGGTTGGCTACACCTTC
NA	TRBV30	TRBD1	TRBJ1-6	CAWSVPRTGQNSPLHF	TGTGCCTGGAGTGTACCGAGGACAGGGCAAAATTCACCCCTCCACTTT
NA	TRBV2	NA	TRBJ2-5	CAGIRGGRETQYF	TGTGCCGGAATCAGGGGGGGTAGGGAGACCCAGTACTTC
NA	TRBV3-1	NA	TRBJ1-2	CASTGGFHGYTF	TGTGCCAGCACCGGGGGCTTCCATGGCTACACCTTC
NA	TRBV7-9	TRBD2	TRBJ2-7	CASSPRGRGTSSYEQYF	TGTGCCAGCAGCCCCCGAGGGAGGGGTACTAGCTCCTACGAGCAGTACTTC
NA	TRBV29-1	NA	TRBJ2-3	CSVALAPSTDTQYF	TGCAGCGTTGCTCTAGCGCCCAGCACAGATACGCAGTATTTT
NA	TRBV7-2	NA	TRBJ1-3	CASSLAGLGNTIYF	TGTGCCAGCAGCTTGGCAGGGTTAGGAAACACCATATATTTT
few	TRBV6-1	NA	TRBJ2-7	CASSEGWGSDYEQYF	TGTGCCAGCAGTGAAGGGTGGGGATCAGACTACGAGCAGTACTTC
NA	TRBV30	TRBD1	TRBJ1-2	CAWSSGTGYGYTF	TGTGCCTGGAGTAGCGGGACAGGCTATGGCTACACCTTC
NA	TRBV6-1	NA	TRBJ1-2	CASRESGTAAGYGYTF	TGTGCCAGCAGGGAATCCGGGACCGCCGCGGGCTATGGCTACACCTTC
once	TRBV4-2	TRBD2	TRBJ2-5	CASSPLAGGADAHAVQETQYF	TGTGCCAGCAGCCCACTAGCGGGGGGGGCCGACGCACACGCCGTCCAAGAGACCCAGTACTTC
NA	TRBV7-9	NA	TRBJ1-1	CASSLGQHTEAFF	TGTGCCAGCAGCTTAGGACAGCACACTGAAGCTTTCTTT
NA	TRBV12-3/TRBV12-4	TRBD1	TRBJ1-1	CASRTSLAGTGNTEAFF	TGTGCCAGCAGGACCAGCCTCGCGGGGACAGGGAACACTGAAGCTTTCTTT
NA	TRBV20-1	TRBD2	TRBJ2-1	CSASGSGGYNEQFF	TGCAGTGCTAGTGGTAGCGGGGGATACAATGAGCAGTTCTTC
NA	TRBV6-1	NA	TRBJ2-2	CASSITGRYDTGELFF	TGTGCCAGCAGTATTACAGGGAGATACGACACCGGGGAGCTGTTTTTT
NA	TRBV7-9	NA	TRBJ1-6	CASSSNNSPLHF	TGTGCCAGCAGCTCAAATAATTCACCCCTCCACTTT